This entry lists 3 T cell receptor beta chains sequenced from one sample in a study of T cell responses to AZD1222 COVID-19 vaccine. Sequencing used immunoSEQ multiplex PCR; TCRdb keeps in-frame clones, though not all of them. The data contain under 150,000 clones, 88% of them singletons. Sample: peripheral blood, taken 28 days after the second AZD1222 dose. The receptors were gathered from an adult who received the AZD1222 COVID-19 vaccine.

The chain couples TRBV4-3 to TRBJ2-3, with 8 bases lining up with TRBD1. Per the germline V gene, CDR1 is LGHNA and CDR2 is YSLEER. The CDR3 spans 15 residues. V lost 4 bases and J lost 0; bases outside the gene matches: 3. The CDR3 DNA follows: TGCGCCAGCAGCCTCTACAGGGGGAGCACAGATACGCAGTATTTT. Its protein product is CASSLYRGSTDTQYF.

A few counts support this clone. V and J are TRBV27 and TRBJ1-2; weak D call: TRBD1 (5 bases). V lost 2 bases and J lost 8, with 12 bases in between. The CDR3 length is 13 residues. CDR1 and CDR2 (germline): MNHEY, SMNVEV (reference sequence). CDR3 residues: CASSLGAGSGYTF. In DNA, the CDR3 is TGTGCCAGCAGTTTAGGGGCTGGGAGCGGCTACACCTTC.

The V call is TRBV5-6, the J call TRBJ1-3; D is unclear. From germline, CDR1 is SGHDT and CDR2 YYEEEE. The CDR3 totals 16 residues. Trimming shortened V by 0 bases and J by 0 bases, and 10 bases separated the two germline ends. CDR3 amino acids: CASSLALVPSGNTIYF. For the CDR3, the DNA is TGTGCCAGCAGCTTGGCGTTGGTCCCCTCTGGAAACACCATATATTTT.